This T cell receptor beta chain was sequenced for a study of T cells in Graves' hyperthyroidism and ophthalmopathy. Aged 18 to 65, the patients had hyperthyroidism that was newly diagnosed and had lasted under 2 months. TCR beta CDR3 sequences were amplified from RNA transcripts. Carried out on the TCR CDR3, a first-round RT-PCR used the HTBI primer set. TCRdb fed the multiplex PCR reads into MiXCR, producing one record per CDR3 protein. Here the sample spans approximately 560,000 distinct CDR3 sequences, 35% to 55% being singletons. Study-wide results and caveats: Peripheral blood also featured most of the thyroid clonotypes expanded above 0.001.

A word on this clonotype: What it binds is not known.

The V gene lost 3 bases and the J gene lost 6 bases, with 12 bases spanning the gap. This CDR3 has 13 amino acids. The germline CDR1 and CDR2 sequences are SQVTM and ANQGSEA. This TCR was sampled from a woman under 30 with Graves' hyperthyroidism. Sequenced input: peripheral blood or thyroid tissue (not recorded which). The chain couples TRBV29-1 to TRBJ1-5; D is perhaps TRBD1 (6 bases). The CDR3 loop reads CSVEGARGQPQHF. The CDR3 nucleotides read TGCAGCGTTGAGGGGGCGCGAGGTCAGCCCCAGCATTTT.